The sequence of this TCR beta chain was determined in a study of T cells in localized non-small cell lung cancer. This clone was recorded a few times. This table comes from immunoSEQ multiplex PCR, and its TCRdb copy is limited to in-frame clones, with some not included. Counted here are around 4,600 clones, approximately 28% occurring once; the ten biggest clones make up about 4.6%. This clonotype was sampled from a man aged 40-75 years with stage III squamous cell lung carcinoma. Sequenced material: lung tumor tissue, taken before any cancer treatment.

The CDR3 nucleotides read TGTGCCAGCAGAAGGGGCCGGGAGGGCGGCTACACCTTC. Translating gives CASRRGREGGYTF. The chain has TRBV6-8 and TRBJ1-2, with a weak D call TRBD1 (5 bases). V lost 6 bases to trimming and J lost 8 bases, with 16 bases between them. The CDR3 runs 13 residues. CDR1 is MNHGY and CDR2 is SAAAGT in the germline V gene.